Given below is one T cell receptor beta chain in context. Its cognate antigen is unknown. Among a few donor pairs, the unstimulated naive, memory, effector memory and TEMRA subsets underwent sequencing. This entry is derived from a study of siplizumab effects on memory and regulatory T cells. TCRdb's copy holds only in-frame clones and misses some; the assay was immunoSEQ multiplex PCR. The sample includes tens of thousands of clones, just over 95% of them seen just once. V shed 0 bases and J 5 bases; nucleotides not matched to a gene: 13. CDR3 length equals 17 residues. Germline assignment: CDR1 SGDLS and CDR2 YYNGEE. General study points: The diversity of naive T cells seemed greater than that of memory cells, and their alloresponse contribution seemed major. Alloreactive sequences whose origin lay in unstimulated CD4+ memory cells were significantly reduced by siplizumab. Treatment with siplizumab left mappable alloreactive CD4+ clones averaging roughly 70% Treg-derived, compared with around 26% in controls.

This TCR was sampled from a human donor in good health. The sequenced sample consisted of naive CD8+ T cells sorted from blood. The rearrangement uses TRBV9 and TRBJ2-7, with 8 bases identical to TRBD2. The CDR3 DNA sequence: TGTGCCAGCAGCGTAGTGTGGGGTAGCGGGACCCGTGACGAGCAGTACTTC. Residues: CASSVVWGSGTRDEQYF.